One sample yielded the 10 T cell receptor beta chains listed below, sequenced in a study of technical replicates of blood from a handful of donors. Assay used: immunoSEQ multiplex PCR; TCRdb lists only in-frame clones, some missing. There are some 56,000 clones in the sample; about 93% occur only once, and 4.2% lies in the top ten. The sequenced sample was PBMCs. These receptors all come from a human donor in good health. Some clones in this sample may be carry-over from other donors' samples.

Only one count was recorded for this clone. CDR3 protein: CASSLLGELSEAFF. The CDR3 DNA sequence: TGTGCCAGCAGCTTACTCGGGGAACTTAGTGAAGCTTTCTTT. The J gene is TRBJ1-1, the V gene TRBV7-6, with D unresolved. The ends were cut back, 2 bases at V and 7 bases at J, with 14 bases in the middle. Germline V gene lookup returns CDR1 SGHVS and CDR2 FNYEAQ. The CDR3 runs to 14 residues.

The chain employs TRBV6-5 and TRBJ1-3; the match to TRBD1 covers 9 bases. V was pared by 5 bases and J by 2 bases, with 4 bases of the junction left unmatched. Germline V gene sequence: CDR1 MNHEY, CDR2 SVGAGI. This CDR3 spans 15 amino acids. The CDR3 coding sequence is TGTGCCAGCAGTGGAACAGGGGGCACTGGAAACACCATATATTTT. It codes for CASSGTGGTGNTIYF.

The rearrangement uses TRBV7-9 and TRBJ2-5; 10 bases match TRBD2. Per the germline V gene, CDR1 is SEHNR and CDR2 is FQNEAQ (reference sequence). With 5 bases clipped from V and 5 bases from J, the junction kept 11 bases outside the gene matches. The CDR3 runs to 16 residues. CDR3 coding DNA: TGTGCCAGCAGCGGCCAAAGGCTAGCGGGAGTGGAGACCCAGTACTTC. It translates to CASSGQRLAGVETQYF.

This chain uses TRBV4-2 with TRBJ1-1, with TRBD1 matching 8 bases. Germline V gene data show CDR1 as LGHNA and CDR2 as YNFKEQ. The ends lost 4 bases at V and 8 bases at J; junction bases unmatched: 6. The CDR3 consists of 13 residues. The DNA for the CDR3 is TGTGCCAGCAGCCCCTCAGGGGGCCCCGAAGCTTTCTTT. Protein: CASSPSGGPEAFF.

In DNA form, the CDR3 reads TGCGCCAGCAGCTACTCAGGCACCCAGTACTTC. Protein sequence: CASSYSGTQYF. The chain employs TRBV4-1 and TRBJ2-5; D gene uncertain. The CDR3 totals 11 residues. Germline V lookup: CDR1 MGHRA, CDR2 YSYEKL. V lost 5 bases to trimming and J lost 8 bases, with 9 bases between them.

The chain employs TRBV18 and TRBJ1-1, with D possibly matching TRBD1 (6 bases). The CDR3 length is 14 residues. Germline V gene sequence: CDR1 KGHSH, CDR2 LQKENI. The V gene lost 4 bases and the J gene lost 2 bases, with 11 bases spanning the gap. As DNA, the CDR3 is TGTGCCAGCTCACTCCTGGACAGAAACACTGAAGCTTTCTTT. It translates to CASSLLDRNTEAFF. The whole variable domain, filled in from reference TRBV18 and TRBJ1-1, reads NAGVMQNPRHLVRRRGQEARLRCSPMKGHSHVYWYRQLPEEGLKFMVYLQKENIIDESGMPKERFSAEFPKEGPSILRIQQVVRGDSAAYFCASSLLDRNTEAFFGQGTRLTVV.

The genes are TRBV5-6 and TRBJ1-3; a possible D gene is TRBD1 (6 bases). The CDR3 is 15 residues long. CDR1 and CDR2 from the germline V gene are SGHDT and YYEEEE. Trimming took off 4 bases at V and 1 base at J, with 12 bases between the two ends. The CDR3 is CASSVSGVSGNTIYF. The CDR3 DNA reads TGTGCCAGCAGCGTGTCAGGGGTTTCTGGAAACACCATATATTTT.

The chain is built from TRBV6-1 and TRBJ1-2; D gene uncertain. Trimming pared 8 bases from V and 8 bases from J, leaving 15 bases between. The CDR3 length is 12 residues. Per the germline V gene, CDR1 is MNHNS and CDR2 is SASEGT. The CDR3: CASGLPLRGYTF. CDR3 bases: TGTGCCAGCGGACTGCCCTTGAGGGGCTACACCTTC.

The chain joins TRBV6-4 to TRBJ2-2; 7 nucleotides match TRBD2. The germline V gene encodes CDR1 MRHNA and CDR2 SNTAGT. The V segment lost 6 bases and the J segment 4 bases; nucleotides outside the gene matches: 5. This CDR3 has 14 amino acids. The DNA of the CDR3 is TGTGCCAGCAGCGTAAGCGGGACCACCGGGGAGCTGTTTTTT. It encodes CASSVSGTTGELFF.

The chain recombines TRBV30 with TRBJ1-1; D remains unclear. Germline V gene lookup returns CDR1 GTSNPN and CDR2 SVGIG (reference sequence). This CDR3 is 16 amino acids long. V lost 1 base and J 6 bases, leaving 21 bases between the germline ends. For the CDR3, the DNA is TGTGCCTGGAGTGGGCAAGTTGGAGGCGCATATTCTGAAGCTTTCTTT. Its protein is CAWSGQVGGAYSEAFF.